Only a few counts were recorded for the clone carrying this T cell receptor (beta chain). Its target is unknown. These data belong to a study of human T cells and chemical hapten exposure. Study-wide background: The study lasted 20 to 25 weeks, and patients were dosed weekly with diphenylcyclopropenone on the scalp throughout.

V was pared by 3 bases and J by 4 bases, with 10 bases between. CDR3 length equals 15 residues. CDR1 is ENHRY and CDR2 is SYGVKD in the germline V gene. Study-wide findings and caveats: Once DPC sensitization occurred, TCRs above 1 in 1000 frequency showed no change.

Each CDR3 protein gets one entry after TCRdb re-called the RACE reads with MiXCR. This sample has about 140,000 distinct CDR3 sequences, with approximately 12% found just once. The time point here: patch test 2, 6 weeks after DPC sensitization. As to treatment: therapeutic diphenylcyclopropenone sensitization with weekly scalp DPC. The genes are TRBV10-3 and TRBJ2-6; possibly TRBD1 or TRBD2 for D (5 bases each). This sequence was found in a woman aged 45-60 years with alopecia areata. Some clones in this sample may be carry-over from other donors' samples. Sequencing was performed on whole blood, taken in connection with sensitization to the hapten diphenylcyclopropenone (DPC). CDR3 protein: CAISEPGTGANVLTF. CDR3 DNA: TGTGCCATCAGTGAACCCGGGACCGGGGCCAACGTCCTGACTTTC.